The next 18 T cell receptor beta chains were all read from a single sample in a study of blood T cell repertoires in COVID-19 (dated by TCRdb to 2018 to 2020). Library preparation was by the immunoSEQ multiplex PCR assay. TCRdb holds this immuneACCESS table with in-frame rearrangements only. Some clones are missing; in checked studies, unresolved V genes explain under half, and the rest has no known cause. The sample data list 140,000 to 150,000 clones, and over 70% of these were observed just once. The top ten hold around 6.1% of the sample. Sequencing input: peripheral blood. The receptor source for this set is an older man with acute or convalescent COVID-19.

This clone was picked up one time. The CDR3 is CASKQGAQGYTF. The DNA for the CDR3 is TGTGCCAGCAAACAGGGGGCGCAGGGCTACACCTTC. The V call is TRBV27, the J call TRBJ1-2; TRBD1 matches 9 bases. V lost 7 bases and J lost 8; bases outside the gene matches: 5. In germline, CDR1 is MNHEY, CDR2 SMNVEV (reference sequence). The CDR3 length is 12 residues.

The V call is TRBV4-1, the J call TRBJ2-7; 9 bases fit TRBD1. This CDR3 has 15 amino acids. CDR1 and CDR2 from the germline V gene are MGHRA and YSYEKL. Trimming at V came to 3 bases and at J to 0 bases, leaving 3 bases not matched to a gene. The CDR3 sequence: CASSQGQGPSYEQYF. In nucleotides, the CDR3 is TGCGCCAGCAGCCAGGGACAGGGTCCCTCCTACGAGCAGTACTTC.

The chain recombines TRBV5-1 with TRBJ2-3; 9 bases fit TRBD2. This CDR3 is built from 14 residues. The V gene end was trimmed by 6 bases and the J gene end by 1 base; junction bases not matched to a gene: 3. From germline, CDR1 is SGHRS and CDR2 YFSETQ. DNA for the CDR3: TGCGCCAGCAAGGAGCGGGGGGGCACAGATACGCAGTATTTT. It yields the protein CASKERGGTDTQYF.

About this clone itself: The CDR3 does not end in the conserved phenylalanine or tryptophan, so this is likely a read error. The CDR3 coding sequence is TGTGCCAGCAGCTTAGAAGGGGGCTCTGGCTACACCCTC. It codes for CASSLEGGSGYTL. The chain is built from TRBV7-9 and TRBJ1-2; 7 nucleotides line up with TRBD1. Trimming at V came to 1 base and at J to 7 bases, leaving 3 bases not matched to a gene. The CDR3 length is 13 residues. Looked up from germline, CDR1 is SEHNR and CDR2 is FQNEAQ (reference sequence).

This chain joins TRBV9 and TRBJ2-3; D is perhaps TRBD2 (5 bases). Germline V gene sequence: CDR1 SGDLS, CDR2 YYNGEE. There are 11 residues in the CDR3. V was pared by 5 bases and J by 14 bases, with 15 bases between. The CDR3 spells CASRHRDEGYF. CDR3 in DNA: TGTGCCAGCAGGCACCGGGATGAGGGGTATTTT.

The chain combines TRBV28 with TRBJ2-1; 7 bases agree with TRBD2. The CDR3 covers 13 residues. V shed 6 bases and J 7 bases; nucleotides not matched to a gene: 6. In germline, CDR1 is MDHEN, CDR2 SYDVKM. CDR3 sequence (DNA): TGTGCCAGCAGGAGACTAGCCCTGAATGAGCAGTTCTTC. It is translated as CASRRLALNEQFF. The complete variable domain, with remaining parts taken from reference TRBV28 and TRBJ2-1, reads DVKVTQSSRYLVKRTGEKVFLECVQDMDHENMFWYRQDPGLGLRLIYFSYDVKMKEKGDIPEGYSVSREKKERFSLILESASTNQTSMYLCASRRLALNEQFFGPGTRLTVL.

The CDR3 reads CASHSRGLAGETQYF. The CDR3 DNA reads TGTGCCAGCCACTCGCGTGGACTAGCCGGGGAGACCCAGTACTTC. V usage is TRBV28 and J usage is TRBJ2-5; 8 nucleotides line up with TRBD2. Per the germline V gene, CDR1 is MDHEN and CDR2 is SYDVKM. There are 15 residues in the CDR3. The trim removed 8 bases at V and 5 bases at J, leaving 13 bases unmatched.

This clone was seen more than once but under ten times. This sequence joins TRBV19 and TRBJ1-1; D possibly corresponds to TRBD1 (6 bases). In germline, CDR1 is LNHDA, CDR2 SQIVND (reference sequence). V dropped 7 bases and J dropped 1 base, with 13 bases sitting between them. The CDR3 runs 14 residues. In nucleotides, the CDR3 is TGTGCCAGTAAGCACCGACAGGAGAACACTGAAGCTTTCTTT. Protein: CASKHRQENTEAFF.

The table lists this clone with a count of one. The chain uses TRBV27 and TRBJ2-7; possibly TRBD1 for D (5 bases). The CDR3 spans 15 residues. V lost 5 bases and J lost 3, with 17 bases in between. The germline V gene encodes CDR1 MNHEY and CDR2 SMNVEV (reference sequence). CDR3 in amino acids: CASSTYYGAHYEQYF. CDR3 in DNA: TGTGCCAGCAGTACCTATTATGGGGCACACTACGAGCAGTACTTC.

The chain employs TRBV5-6 and TRBJ2-7; TRBD2 agrees at 9 bases. Germline V CDR1 and CDR2: SGHDT, YYEEEE. There are 14 residues in the CDR3. The V gene end was trimmed by 5 bases and the J gene end by 2 bases; junction bases not matched to a gene: 5. This CDR3 reads CASRGAGGTYEQYF. The CDR3 coding sequence is TGTGCCAGCAGGGGAGCGGGGGGAACCTACGAGCAGTACTTC.

V is TRBV4-1 and J is TRBJ2-1, with D perhaps matching TRBD1 (5 bases). CDR1 is MGHRA, CDR2 YSYEKL, per germline. V was trimmed by 5 bases and J by 7 bases, leaving 18 bases between them. The CDR3 is 15 residues long. The CDR3: CASSEQGSARNEQFF. The CDR3 DNA sequence: TGCGCCAGCAGCGAGCAGGGATCAGCGAGGAATGAGCAGTTCTTC.

This sequence joins TRBV5-6 and TRBJ1-5; TRBD1 is a possible D gene (5 bases). This CDR3 has 15 amino acids. Germline CDR1 is SGHDT and CDR2 is YYEEEE. V gave up 0 bases and J gave up 0 bases, with 7 bases separating them. The CDR3 is CASSLGGLSNQPQHF. CDR3 nucleotide sequence: TGTGCCAGCAGCTTGGGGGGCCTTAGCAATCAGCCCCAGCATTTT.

This clone occurred a few times. This sequence joins TRBV6-1 and TRBJ1-1; TRBD1 matches at 9 bases. The CDR3 extends over 18 amino acids. J lost 1 base, V lost 1 base, and 10 bases had no gene match. Germline values: CDR1 MNHNS, CDR2 SASEGT. CDR3 protein: CASSEVVGTGSKNTEAFF. Here the CDR3 DNA reads TGTGCCAGCAGTGAAGTAGTTGGGACAGGGTCAAAGAACACTGAAGCTTTCTTT.

The chain has TRBV21-1 and TRBJ2-5; no check of the table's D call, TRBD2, against the DNA was made. TRBV21-1 is termed a pseudogene. This CDR3 contains 16 residues. This CDR3 is CASSSFSGSKGETQYF. The CDR3 DNA is TGTGCCAGCAGCAGCTTTAGCGGGAGTAAGGGAGAGACCCAGTACTTC.

With respect to this clone: This same CDR3 is encoded by further DNA sequences in the sample. This rearrangement joins TRBV3-1 (or the pseudogene TRBV3-2) to TRBJ1-5; the D is unclear. Germline V lookup: CDR1 LGHDT, CDR2 YNNKEL (reference sequence). Between the trimmed V and J ends, which lost 0 bases and 7 bases, there was a span of 7 bases. This CDR3 contains 13 residues. In DNA, the CDR3 is TGTGCCAGCAGCCAAGATCGGTTGCAGCCCCAGCATTTT. As protein: CASSQDRLQPQHF.

The V and J genes are TRBV13 and TRBJ2-2; 8 bases fit TRBD2. Germline V gives CDR1 PRHDT, CDR2 FYEKMQ (reference sequence). V lost 5 bases, J lost 3 bases, and 5 bases stayed unmatched. This CDR3 spans 15 amino acids. CDR3 DNA: TGTGCCAGCAGCCACAGCGGGGGATACACCGGGGAGCTGTTTTTT. It specifies CASSHSGGYTGELFF.

The chain employs TRBV28 and TRBJ2-7; the D gene is possibly TRBD2 (6 bases). Trimming took 6 bases from V and 2 from J, leaving 17 bases between them. Germline V gene data show CDR1 as MDHEN and CDR2 as SYDVKM. This CDR3 spans 15 amino acids. The CDR3 sequence is CASSPQVGGPYEQYF. In DNA, the CDR3 is TGTGCCAGCAGCCCCCAGGTGGGGGGACCCTACGAGCAGTACTTC.

The genes are TRBV5-1 and TRBJ2-2; D is perhaps TRBD2 (5 bases). This CDR3 has 15 residues. CDR1 and CDR2 from the germline V gene are SGHRS and YFSETQ. The germline V and J ends were trimmed by 4 bases and 2 bases, with 12 bases remaining between them. CDR3 in DNA: TGCGCCAGCAGCGGAGCGGCTACAAACACCGGGGAGCTGTTTTTT. This codes for CASSGAATNTGELFF.